Listed below are T cell receptor beta chains from one sample, sequenced in a study of T cell responses to AZD1222 COVID-19 vaccine. Clones were read by immunoSEQ multiplex PCR, and TCRdb kept only the in-frame ones, dropping some. In the table there are 100,000 or so clones, 87% of which are singletons. The specimen was peripheral blood, collected on day 0 of AZD1222 vaccination. Source of these receptors: an adult in good health. Each CDR3 is given with its conserved first and last residue. Fields, in order: V gene, CDR3 length, J gene, CDR3 protein.

>TRBV28|14|TRBJ1-5
CASSLAAANQPQHF
>TRBV24-1|16|TRBJ1-2
CATSVHYTGGVYGYTF
>TRBV7-9|15|TRBJ2-3
CASSLGVGSTDTQYF
>TRBV28|12|TRBJ2-7
CASLARSYEQYF
>TRBV2|13|TRBJ2-7
CASSETDRILQYF
>TRBV27|15|TRBJ2-5
CASSGKGGVGQTQYF
>TRBV19|15|TRBJ2-7
CASSSRTSGTYEQYF
>TRBV4-2|17|TRBJ2-1
CASSQDRSGLAYNEQFF
>TRBV27|17|TRBJ1-2
CASSLRRGGETNYGYTF
>TRBV6-5|16|TRBJ2-2
CASSLTQGRPTGELFF
>TRBV19|13|TRBJ2-7
CASSMGTSDRQYF
>TRBV19|14|TRBJ2-7
CASSLIGSGYEQYF
>TRBV6-1|14|TRBJ1-3
CASSEKVGGNTIYF
>TRBV10-3|14|TRBJ1-5
CAIRGDRAAQPQHF